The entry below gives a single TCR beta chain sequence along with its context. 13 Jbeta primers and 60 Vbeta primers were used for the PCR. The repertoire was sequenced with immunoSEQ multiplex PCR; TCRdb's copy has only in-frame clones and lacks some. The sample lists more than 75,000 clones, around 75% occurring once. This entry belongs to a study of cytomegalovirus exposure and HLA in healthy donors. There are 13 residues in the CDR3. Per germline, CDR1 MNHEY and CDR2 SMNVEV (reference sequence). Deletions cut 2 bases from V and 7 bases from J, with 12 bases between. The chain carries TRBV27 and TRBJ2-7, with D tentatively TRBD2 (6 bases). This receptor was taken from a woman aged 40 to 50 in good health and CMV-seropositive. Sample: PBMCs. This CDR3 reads CASSLSLGGEQYF. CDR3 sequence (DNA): TGTGCCAGCAGTTTAAGCCTGGGGGGTGAGCAGTACTTC.